Described below is a single T cell receptor (beta chain) sequence and its context. Its antigen is as yet unknown. Germline CDR1 reads SGHDT; CDR2 reads YYEEEE. V shed 0 bases, J shed 5 bases, and the junction held 5 bases outside the gene matches. The CDR3 is made up of 16 amino acids. The data were obtained in a study of radiotherapy plus CTLA-4 blockade in lung cancer. The data were produced by immunoSEQ multiplex PCR, yet TCRdb's version contains in-frame clones alone and is incomplete. This table has over 60,000 clones, around nine tenths appearing once. Study-wide points: Reportedly, early blood T cell clone dynamics best predicted response, with interferon-beta.

The sample consisted of peripheral blood, taken from a patient treated with radiotherapy plus ipilimumab. This TCR derives from a human donor with non-small cell lung cancer that progressed on radiotherapy plus ipilimumab. The rearrangement joins TRBV5-6 to TRBJ2-1, with 10 bases that match TRBD1. In DNA, the CDR3 is TGTGCCAGCAGCTTGGGTGGGACAGGGGTCAACAATGAGCAGTTCTTC. This codes for CASSLGGTGVNNEQFF.